These 10 T cell receptor beta chains share one sample of origin, sequenced in a study of cytomegalovirus exposure and HLA in healthy donors. PCR involved 60 Vbeta and 13 Jbeta primers. Produced via immunoSEQ multiplex PCR; TCRdb's table is partial and in-frame only. This table holds 160,000 or so clones, around 72% found once. Material for sequencing was PBMCs. The receptors were gathered from a woman aged 35 to 49 in good health and CMV-seropositive.

The J gene is TRBJ1-1, the V gene TRBV6-6; D gene uncertain. Germline assignment: CDR1 MNHNY and CDR2 SVGAGI (reference sequence). V gave up 6 bases and J gave up 7 bases, with 12 bases separating them. CDR3 length equals 12 residues. DNA for the CDR3: TGTGCCAGCAGGCGGGGAACCGGTGAAGCTTTCTTT. This encodes CASRRGTGEAFF.

This chain connects TRBV27 to TRBJ2-3; possible D gene TRBD1, 7 bases. Trimming pared 2 bases from V and 5 bases from J, leaving 14 bases between. This CDR3 has 15 residues. CDR1 is MNHEY, CDR2 SMNVEV, per germline (reference sequence). The CDR3 DNA reads as TGTGCCAGCAGTTTAGTGTCAGGGGGGAAAGATACGCAGTATTTT. This codes for CASSLVSGGKDTQYF.

The chain's CDR3 is CASSLAGPNAGEQYF. The CDR3 nucleotides are TGTGCCAGCAGCCTCGCGGGACCGAACGCGGGCGAGCAGTACTTC. This chain joins TRBV21-1 and TRBJ2-7; the table names TRBD2, a call not compared with the DNA. TRBV21-1 is noted as a pseudogene. The CDR3 is 15 amino acids.

V gene TRBV29-1 combines with J gene TRBJ1-1; D unclear. The CDR3 loop spans 12 amino acids. Trimming pared 4 bases from V and 8 bases from J, leaving 14 bases between. CDR1 SQVTM and CDR2 ANQGSEA come from the germline V gene. In DNA form, the CDR3 reads TGCAGCGTTGTAGCGGCTTTAAGGGAAGCTTTCTTT. Translated: CSVVAALREAFF.

This clone occurred a few times. This rearrangement joins TRBV18 to TRBJ1-1; D is possibly TRBD1 (5 bases). Trimming pared 5 bases from V and 6 bases from J, leaving 13 bases between. Germline assignment: CDR1 KGHSH and CDR2 LQKENI. The CDR3 is 13 residues long. In DNA, the CDR3 is TGTGCCAGCTCAAAGCAGGGATTCCCTGAAGCTTTCTTT. It translates to CASSKQGFPEAFF.

The genes are TRBV7-2 and TRBJ2-3; 9 bases match TRBD2. J lost 5 bases, V lost 4 bases, and 10 bases had no gene match. CDR1 and CDR2 from the germline V gene are SGHTA and FQGNSA. The CDR3 loop spans 16 amino acids. The chain's CDR3 is CASSSEGGGAGDTQYF. The DNA of the CDR3 is TGTGCCAGCAGCTCAGAGGGCGGGGGGGCTGGAGATACGCAGTATTTT.

J is TRBJ1-2 and V is TRBV6-1, with 7 bases fitting TRBD1. Germline-derived CDR1 and CDR2 are MNHNS and SASEGT. This CDR3 spans 12 amino acids. The V gene end was trimmed by 10 bases and the J gene end by 8 bases; junction bases not matched to a gene: 10. The CDR3 coding sequence is TGTGCCACGGGGAACAGGGGATTCGGCTACACCTTC. Translated: CATGNRGFGYTF.

The chain combines TRBV28 with TRBJ1-4; 7 bases align to TRBD1. The CDR3 has 14 residues. Trimming at V came to 6 bases and at J to 5 bases, leaving 6 bases not matched to a gene. CDR1 and CDR2 from the germline V gene are MDHEN and SYDVKM. The CDR3 spells CASRTGLRNEKLFF. In DNA form, the CDR3 reads TGTGCCAGCAGGACAGGGTTAAGGAATGAAAAACTGTTTTTT.

The chain has TRBV4-1 and TRBJ1-1; the match to TRBD1 covers 8 bases. Germline V gene sequence: CDR1 MGHRA, CDR2 YSYEKL. V trimming: 1 base; J trimming: 4 bases; junction bases outside the gene matches: 5. This CDR3 contains 15 residues. CDR3 in amino acids: CASSQVQGAGTEAFF. CDR3 sequence (DNA): TGCGCCAGCAGCCAAGTTCAGGGGGCAGGCACTGAAGCTTTCTTT.

Here the CDR3 reads CASSLGGYTGELFF. CDR3 nucleotide sequence: TGTGCCAGCAGCTTAGGAGGGTACACCGGGGAGCTGTTTTTT. V and J are TRBV7-3 and TRBJ2-2; D possibly corresponds to TRBD2 (6 bases). Germline V gene sequence: CDR1 SGHTA, CDR2 FQGTGA. There are 14 residues in the CDR3. V lost 2 bases and J 3 bases, leaving 7 bases between the germline ends.